This record covers a single T cell receptor beta chain. This clonotype has only a few counts. Its antigen is currently not known. Nothing much larger sits one base from this clone, and base qualities are not available. Trimming removed 3 bases from V and 4 bases from J; the gene matches leave 1 base unexplained. For CDR1 and CDR2, the germline V gene lists ENHRY and SYGVKD. Measured from the cysteine to the phenylalanine, the CDR3 is 14 residues long. Just CDR3 DNA is preserved here, 42 bases in frame from base 1. This specimen comes from a study of T cell repertoires in cytomegalovirus infection (dated by TCRdb to between 2018 and 2021). About the study as a whole: The peptide stimulations were aimed at well-studied HLA-B-restricted epitopes as well as recently identified HLA-C-restricted CMV epitopes, whose presentation resists viral immunomodulation. Because public TCR beta signatures pointed to carriage of CMV infection together with the matching HLA type, the HLA type of each donor mattered for the analysis. On the study overall, not on this receptor specifically: The ex vivo response was dominated by HLA-C-restricted CMV-specific TCR beta clonotypes, which also provided the single most frequent clonotype in two of eight donors. Cumulative frequency of public TCR beta family members discriminated carriers of CMV infection plus the relevant HLA type in this cohort and an independent roughly 350-donor cohort.

Sequencing took place on an Illumina HiSeq 1500. Using fastp at Q25 and MiXCR, TCRdb reprocessed the public reads and kept productive beta chains. Entries that share a CDR3 protein sequence are merged under the most common genes and DNA. For this sample there are 100,000 to 120,000 distinct CDR3 sequences; around 30% appear just once. Clones ranked in the top ten supply roughly 40% of the sample. Explained via the paper, the treatment or condition label denotes: in vitro stimulation with specific CMV peptide epitopes to enrich CMV-specific T cells. The sequenced sample was CD8+ T cells from cultured PBMCs, obtained from culture after CMV antigen stimulation. The rearrangement combines TRBV10-3 with TRBJ2-1; 9 junctional bases match TRBD1. The TCR comes from a human donor in good health (CMV status not recorded). Some clones in this sample may be carry-over from other donors' samples. The CDR3 protein is CAISDGTGYNEQFF. The DNA reads as follows: TGTGCCATCAGTGACGGGACAGGGTACAATGAGCAGTTCTTC.